One sample yielded the 21 T cell receptor beta chains listed below, sequenced in a study of identical twins. Each CDR3 protein gets one entry after TCRdb re-called the 5' RACE reads with MiXCR. The repertoire holds some 710,000 distinct CDR3 sequences, with less than 7% as singletons. The sequenced material came from naive T cells sorted from blood. The source is a man aged 18 to 30 in good health.

This clonotype has a count of ten or more. This rearrangement joins TRBV28 to TRBJ2-7; 7 bases align to TRBD1. The CDR3 is made up of 16 amino acids. Germline V gene sequence: CDR1 MDHEN, CDR2 SYDVKM. Trimming at V came to 9 bases and at J to 2 bases, leaving 16 bases not matched to a gene. CDR3 amino acids: CASTGADRAVPYEQYF. The CDR3 DNA reads TGTGCCAGTACTGGCGCCGACAGGGCGGTCCCCTACGAGCAGTACTTC.

On this clonotype: A much larger clonotype is one base distant, so this may be a read error. The CDR3 sequence: CASSFGTREVIQYF. CDR3 sequence (DNA): TGTGCCAGCAGCTTTGGGACGCGTGAGGTCATTCAGTACTTC. The V and J genes are TRBV12-3 or TRBV12-4 and TRBJ2-4; D could derive from TRBD1 or TRBD2 (5 bases each). With 6 bases removed from V and 9 bases from J, the gap between germline ends came to 18 bases. The CDR3 runs 14 residues.

The chain has TRBV12-3 or TRBV12-4 and TRBJ2-7, with D perhaps TRBD1 (6 bases). Trimming removed 7 bases at V and 4 bases at J, with 26 bases between. The CDR3 has 17 residues. The CDR3 region is CASTTTPGTLRLYEQYF. The CDR3 DNA follows: TGTGCCAGCACAACAACTCCCGGGACACTCAGACTTTACGAGCAGTACTTC.

This clonotype has ten or more counts. The rearrangement uses TRBV28 and TRBJ2-1; D unclear. The CDR3 runs to 13 residues. CDR1 MDHEN and CDR2 SYDVKM come from the germline V gene. V shed 1 base and J shed 1 base, with 2 bases lying between them. The CDR3 DNA follows: TGTGCCAGCAGTTTATTTTCCTACAATGAGCAGTTCTTC. Translation gives CASSLFSYNEQFF.

This clonotype was counted at least ten times. The rearrangement joins TRBV10-3 to TRBJ2-3; weak D call: TRBD2 (6 bases). Trimming cost V 10 bases and J 5 bases, with 19 bases left between them. The CDR3 covers 14 residues. Germline V gene sequence: CDR1 ENHRY, CDR2 SYGVKD. The CDR3 here is CATTGGRTGDTQYF. The DNA for the CDR3 is TGTGCCACAACCGGGGGAAGGACGGGAGATACGCAGTATTTT.

The sample holds many counts of this clonotype. The rearrangement uses TRBV12-3 or TRBV12-4 and TRBJ2-5; no reliable D call. Trimming shortened V by 1 base and J by 5 bases, and 11 bases separated the two germline ends. The CDR3 sequence is 14 residues long. The CDR3 is CASSLGPRRETQYF. Here the CDR3 DNA reads TGTGCCAGCAGTTTAGGGCCACGACGGGAGACCCAGTACTTC.

There are many counts of this clonotype. CDR3 in DNA: TGCAGCGCGAAGGTGGCGAACCTAGCGGTCAATGAGCAGTTCTTC. The encoded protein is CSAKVANLAVNEQFF. The chain links TRBV29-1 to TRBJ2-1; 7 nucleotides line up with TRBD2. The CDR3 runs 15 residues. Germline V CDR1 and CDR2: SQVTM, ANQGSEA. V shed 7 bases and J 6 bases; nucleotides not matched to a gene: 15.

This clonotype was seen more than once but under ten times. The J gene is TRBJ2-2, the V gene TRBV19; D may be TRBD1 (6 bases). The length of the CDR3 is 15 residues. The ends were cut back, 4 bases at V and 5 bases at J, with 14 bases in the middle. Germline CDR1 reads LNHDA; CDR2 reads SQIVND (reference sequence). CDR3 sequence (DNA): TGTGCCAGTAGTAACTTGGGGGCTTGGACCGGGGAGCTGTTTTTT. Its protein is CASSNLGAWTGELFF.

V gene TRBV3-1 combines with J gene TRBJ2-3; TRBD1 might be the D (6 bases). Germline V gene sequence: CDR1 LGHDT, CDR2 YNNKEL (reference sequence). This CDR3 region has 17 residues. Between the trimmed V and J ends, which lost 5 bases and 7 bases, there was a span of 25 bases. As DNA, the CDR3 is TGTGCCAGCAGCTCCCGAGGGGGTCAGGCCCTACCGAATACGCAGTATTTT. Translated: CASSSRGGQALPNTQYF.

The chain joins TRBV5-6 to TRBJ2-4, with 12 bases matching TRBD2. This CDR3 is built from 18 residues. V trimming: 3 bases; J trimming: 8 bases; junction bases outside the gene matches: 15. Germline CDR1 is SGHDT and CDR2 is YYEEEE. DNA for the CDR3: TGTGCCAGCAGCTCAACTCGACTAGCGGGAGTCGAAGTATACATTCAGTACTTC. Residues: CASSSTRLAGVEVYIQYF. The full variable domain, its missing parts supplied by reference TRBV5-6 and TRBJ2-4, is DAGVTQSPTHLIKTRGQQVTLRCSPKSGHDTVSWYQQALGQGPQFIFQYYEEEERQRGNFPDRFSGHQFPNYSSELNVNALLLGDSALYLCASSSTRLAGVEVYIQYFGAGTRLSVL.

This clonotype has at least ten counts. The chain couples TRBV5-6 to TRBJ2-5; possible D gene TRBD2, 5 bases. Trimming took off 4 bases at V and 9 bases at J, with 16 bases between the two ends. The CDR3 contains 13 residues. In germline, CDR1 is SGHDT, CDR2 YYEEEE. The CDR3 here is CASSPPGNPSQYF. In DNA form, the CDR3 reads TGTGCCAGCAGCCCCCCGGGAAATCCATCCCAGTACTTC.

This clonotype was recorded many times. This sequence joins TRBV7-6 and TRBJ1-1, with D tentatively TRBD1 (6 bases). This CDR3 spans 15 amino acids. The germline V and J ends were trimmed by 6 bases and 2 bases, with 16 bases remaining between them. Germline CDR1 SGHVS, CDR2 FNYEAQ. CDR3 sequence (DNA): TGTGCCAGCAGTCCAAAAGGGGGGTTTAACACTGAAGCTTTCTTT. Translated, it gives CASSPKGGFNTEAFF.

V is TRBV18 and J is TRBJ2-1; D is undetermined. The CDR3 sequence is 13 residues long. Germline assignment: CDR1 KGHSH and CDR2 LQKENI. Trimming left V 3 bases short and J 7 bases short, with 10 bases between. DNA of the CDR3: TGTGCCAGCTCACCCTACCGCCCGAATGAGCAGTTCTTC. Its translation is CASSPYRPNEQFF.

This sequence joins TRBV7-9 and TRBJ2-7; unclear D gene. Per germline, CDR1 SEHNR and CDR2 FQNEAQ (reference sequence). Trimming stripped 5 bases from V and 7 bases from J, with 12 bases between. There are 12 residues in the CDR3. The CDR3 nucleotides read TGTGCCAGCAGCCCCCAACTCGGGGAGCAGTACTTC. Encoded protein: CASSPQLGEQYF.

This clonotype appeared many times. This chain joins TRBV10-2 and TRBJ2-3; 10 nucleotides match TRBD2. CDR1 is WSHSY and CDR2 is SAAADI in the germline V gene. This CDR3 region has 15 residues. V shed 6 bases and J 1 base; nucleotides not matched to a gene: 4. The CDR3 protein is CASRATSGRTDTQYF. The DNA of the CDR3 is TGCGCCAGCAGAGCGACTAGCGGGCGCACAGATACGCAGTATTTT.

This clonotype was seen many times. The chain uses TRBV13 and TRBJ2-3; 7 bases line up with TRBD1. J gave up 7 bases and V 4 bases, and 8 bases lay outside the gene matches. Looked up from germline, CDR1 is PRHDT and CDR2 is FYEKMQ (reference sequence). The CDR3 is made up of 14 amino acids. The CDR3 reads CASSSQGIAHTQYF. CDR3 sequence (DNA): TGTGCCAGCAGCTCACAGGGGATAGCACATACGCAGTATTTT.

In its sample, this clonotype was seen many times. The chain couples TRBV24-1 to TRBJ2-5; 7 nucleotides match TRBD1. Germline-derived CDR1 and CDR2 are KGHDR and SFDVKD. Trimming at V came to 4 bases and at J to 1 base, leaving 2 bases not matched to a gene. This CDR3 comprises 14 residues. CDR3 nucleotides: TGTGCCACCAGTGAGGGGACAGTCCAAGAGACCCAGTACTTC. Protein product: CATSEGTVQETQYF.

About this clonotype: A much bigger clone sits one base away, suggesting this may be a read error. The chain is built from TRBV12-3 or TRBV12-4 and TRBJ2-7; perhaps TRBD1 as D (6 bases). CDR3 length equals 11 residues. DNA for the CDR3: TGTGCCAGCAGGGACAGTCACGAGCTGTACTTC. This codes for CASRDSHELYF.

This clonotype was counted ten times or more. V and J are TRBV9 and TRBJ1-1, with 8 bases that match TRBD1. V gave up 7 bases and J gave up 4 bases; unmatched junction bases: 6. Per germline, CDR1 SGDLS and CDR2 YYNGEE. This CDR3 spans 13 amino acids. DNA for the CDR3: TGTGCCAGCCAGAGACAGGGGTCCACTGAAGCTTTCTTT. Protein product: CASQRQGSTEAFF.

This clonotype was seen repeatedly, ten times or more. The V gene is TRBV20-1, the J gene TRBJ1-5, with a weak D call TRBD1 (6 bases). V lost 4 bases and J lost 2, with 21 bases in between. This CDR3 has 17 residues. CDR1 and CDR2 (germline): DFQATT, SNEGSKA (reference sequence). The CDR3, as DNA: TGCAGTGCTACTTGGGACAAGGGGACGGTCGGCAATCAGCCCCAGCATTTT. Its protein is CSATWDKGTVGNQPQHF.

This clonotype showed up just a few times. V and J are TRBV12-3 or TRBV12-4 and TRBJ2-7, with 7 bases aligning to TRBD1. With 6 bases clipped from V and 3 bases from J, the junction kept 8 bases outside the gene matches. This CDR3 is built from 14 residues. In DNA form, the CDR3 reads TGTGCCAGCAGCGATCGAGGGGGCCGCTACGAGCAGTACTTC. It codes for CASSDRGGRYEQYF.